This TCR beta chain stems from a study of blood T cell repertoires in COVID-19. CDR3 length equals 15 residues. Per the germline V gene, CDR1 is SGHDT and CDR2 is YYEEEE. V shed 0 bases and J shed 4 bases, with 12 bases lying between them. Sequencing used immunoSEQ multiplex PCR; TCRdb keeps in-frame clones, though not all of them. The sample includes 65,000 to 80,000 clones, around 83% seen only once; the top ten take under 35%. The receptor was isolated from a human donor in a cohort sampled during active COVID-19. The chain employs TRBV5-6 and TRBJ2-3; D may be TRBD1 (6 bases). Input material: peripheral blood. The CDR3 coding sequence is TGTGCCAGCAGCTTGGGGCCAGGGGTTGCAGATACGCAGTATTTT. Translated, it gives CASSLGPGVADTQYF.